This is a list of T cell receptor beta chains from one sample in a study of CD8 T cells in ankylosing spondylitis. TCRdb reanalysed the 5' RACE reads using MiXCR and keeps one entry per CDR3 protein. Among about 350,000 distinct CDR3 sequences listed, 20% to 25% were seen once. Sequencing was performed on blood, either unsorted or a sorted T cell fraction (not recorded which). The receptors come from a male donor with ankylosing spondylitis or in good health (not recorded which). The CDR3 runs from the conserved cysteine through the conserved F or W. The D gene is left open where the match is weak. A row's size may be missing; if present it is once, few, many or a size class.

j_call d_call v_call clone_size cdr3_nt cdr3_aa
TRBJ2-7 TRBD2 TRBV15 NA TGTGCCACCAGCAGCGGGGGGTGGAACGAGCAGTACTTC CATSSGGWNEQYF
TRBJ2-5 NA TRBV12-3/TRBV12-4 few TGTGCCAGCAGCCCCTCGGGCTCGGAAGAGACCCAGTACTTC CASSPSGSEETQYF
TRBJ2-1 TRBD2 TRBV7-9 few TGTGCCAGCAGCTTACTAGGACTAGCGGGCAATGAGCAGTTCTTC CASSLLGLAGNEQFF
TRBJ2-3 NA TRBV7-9 few TGTGCCAGCAGCCACATAACAGATACGCAGTATTTT CASSHITDTQYF
TRBJ2-5 NA TRBV27 NA TGTGCCAGCAGTCCCGACTTGGAGACCCAGTACTTC CASSPDLETQYF
TRBJ2-1 TRBD2 TRBV6-1 many TGTGCCAGCAGCGAACGGACTAGCGGGCTCAATGAGCAGTTCTTC CASSERTSGLNEQFF
TRBJ2-1 NA TRBV7-9 NA TGTGCCACGCAGGACAATTACAATGAGCAGTTCTTC CATQDNYNEQFF
TRBJ2-7 NA TRBV20-1 few TGCAGTGCTCGGGACTTACTATCCTACGAGCAGTACTTC CSARDLLSYEQYF
TRBJ2-7 NA TRBV4-1 few TGCGCCAGCAGCCCACTCGACAGGATAACCTACGAGCAGTACTTC CASSPLDRITYEQYF
TRBJ2-5 NA TRBV2 NA TGTGCCAGCAGTCCACAGGTCTCCGAGACCCAGTACTTC CASSPQVSETQYF
TRBJ1-1 NA TRBV10-3 NA TGTGCCATCAGTGAGGCTGTGGAAGCTTTCTTT CAISEAVEAFF
TRBJ2-1 NA TRBV29-1 NA TGCAGCGTGGGTAGTAGGCATTGGGGCAATGAGCAGTTCTTC CSVGSRHWGNEQFF
TRBJ2-7 NA TRBV11-1 few TGTGCCAGCAGCGTCACCGTGGGACTTTTCTACGAGCAGTACTTC CASSVTVGLFYEQYF
TRBJ1-2 TRBD1 TRBV2 NA TGTGCCAGCAGCGAAGGACAGGGGGTGCGAGGCTACACCTTC CASSEGQGVRGYTF
TRBJ2-7 NA TRBV28 NA TGTGCCAGCAGTTCCCACAGGGCCCCCCACGAGCAGTACTTC CASSSHRAPHEQYF
TRBJ2-3 NA TRBV29-1 few TGCAGCGTTGAAGAAGGTGGGGGGGGGCGTTTCACAGATACGCAGTATTTT CSVEEGGGGRFTDTQYF
TRBJ2-2 NA TRBV11-2 NA TGTGCCAGCAGCTTACTGAGTCTGAACACCGGGGAGCTGTTTTTT CASSLLSLNTGELFF
TRBJ2-7 NA TRBV10-3 many TGTGCCATCAGTGAGGACGCTCCGCCGGGTTACGAGCAGTACTTC CAISEDAPPGYEQYF
TRBJ2-7 NA TRBV12-3/TRBV12-4 few TGTGCCAGCAGTTTAGGATCAGGGTCCCACGAGCAGTACTTC CASSLGSGSHEQYF
TRBJ1-2 NA TRBV5-6 NA TGTGCCAGCAGCTTGGGTGGGTTAACGCAGCCCACAGGCTACACCTTC CASSLGGLTQPTGYTF
TRBJ2-1 TRBD2 TRBV4-1 NA TGCGCCAGCAGCCAAGGGACGGGGGGGCTTTGGAATGAGCAGTTCTTC CASSQGTGGLWNEQFF
TRBJ1-2 NA TRBV29-1 NA TGCAGCGTTGATAGTTTACAGGGAGCCCGTTCCGGCTACACCTTC CSVDSLQGARSGYTF
TRBJ2-1 TRBD2 TRBV11-2 few TGTGCCAGCAGCTTCGTCGCAGCGGGGTCGTCCTACAATGAGCAGTTCTTC CASSFVAAGSSYNEQFF
TRBJ2-1 NA TRBV6-4 NA TGTGCCAGCAGTAGGGAGGGGGGGATGTCAAATGAGCAGTTCTTC CASSREGGMSNEQFF
TRBJ2-1 TRBD2 TRBV29-1 NA TGCAGCGTCCAGGGACTAGCGGGGGGACACTCCTACAATGAGCAGTTCTTC CSVQGLAGGHSYNEQFF
TRBJ2-7 NA TRBV12-3/TRBV12-4 NA TGTGCCATCAGCCTACACGGCGGCCCCTACGAGCAGTACTTC CAISLHGGPYEQYF
TRBJ2-3 NA TRBV7-6 NA TGTGCCAGCAGCTCGTCACCCGACCTCGGCGTTTGGGATACGCAGTATTTT CASSSSPDLGVWDTQYF